Presented here are 20 T cell receptor beta chains from one specimen sequenced in a study of PD-L1 blockade in urothelial cancer (dated by TCRdb to 2015 to 2018). Preparation of the library involved the immunoSEQ multiplex PCR assay. TCRdb took this table from immuneACCESS and kept in-frame rearrangements with V and J called. Such tables lack part of the clones; where checked against another copy, unresolved V genes explain under half of the gap, and the rest is unexplained. Here the sample has approximately 32,000 clones; approximately 80% occur a single time. In total, the top ten clones hold 3.5% of the sample. Specimen: PBMCs, collected around atezolizumab (anti-PD-L1) treatment. The receptors come from a man in his 70s with urothelial cancer.

This clone was detected once. The chain is built from TRBV25-1 and TRBJ2-5; D remains unclear. V gave up 5 bases and J gave up 7 bases, with 11 bases separating them. The CDR3 runs to 12 residues. CDR1 is MGHDK and CDR2 is SYGVNS in the germline V gene. The CDR3 reads CASSLARGTQYF. The CDR3 bases are TGTGCCAGCAGTCTTGCCCGAGGGACCCAGTACTTC.

The chain is built from TRBV2 and TRBJ2-1, with 7 bases fitting TRBD1. J gave up 7 bases and V 5 bases, and 11 bases lay outside the gene matches. Germline V CDR1 and CDR2: SNHLY, FYNNEI. The CDR3 covers 15 residues. CDR3 coding DNA: TGTGCCAGCAGTACTGCCCCAACAGGGGTTAATGAGCAGTTCTTC. Amino acids: CASSTAPTGVNEQFF.

This chain uses TRBV7-8 with TRBJ2-3; perhaps TRBD1 as D (8 bases). Per germline, CDR1 SGHVS and CDR2 FQNEAQ. This CDR3 is 15 amino acids long. With 3 bases removed from V and 6 bases from J, the gap between germline ends came to 16 bases. The CDR3, as DNA: TGTGCCAGCAGCTTGGGGGGGACAGGCTGGGATACGCAGTATTTT. It encodes CASSLGGTGWDTQYF.

J is TRBJ1-4 and V is TRBV9, with 8 bases identical to TRBD1. Germline CDR1 and CDR2: SGDLS and YYNGEE. This CDR3 is 14 amino acids long. Trimming cost V 0 bases and J 7 bases; bases outside gene matches: 2. CDR3 sequence reads: CASSVGQGAEKLFF. The DNA of the CDR3 is TGTGCCAGCAGCGTAGGTCAGGGGGCTGAAAAACTGTTTTTT.

The chain employs TRBV7-3 and TRBJ2-7, with D maybe TRBD1 (5 bases). Trimming took off 5 bases at V and 4 bases at J, with 18 bases between the two ends. The CDR3 is 15 amino acids. Per germline, CDR1 SGHTA and CDR2 FQGTGA. The CDR3 region is CASSLKPTGPYEQYF. The CDR3 bases are TGTGCCAGCAGCCTAAAACCCACAGGACCATACGAGCAGTACTTC.

V and J are TRBV11-3 and TRBJ2-7, with 8 bases that match TRBD1. V lost 2 bases and J lost 7; bases outside the gene matches: 4. The germline gives CDR1 SGHNT, CDR2 YENEEA. The CDR3 has 13 residues. CDR3 DNA sequence: TGTGCCAGCAGCTTAACAGGGGGTCGGGAGCAGTACTTC. Its protein product is CASSLTGGREQYF.

This sequence joins TRBV7-9 and TRBJ2-2; D not certain. The CDR3 covers 12 residues. CDR1 and CDR2 (germline): SEHNR, FQNEAQ (reference sequence). The chain's CDR3 is CAKNGDTGELFF. The DNA of the CDR3 is TGTGCGAAGAACGGAGACACCGGGGAGCTGTTTTTT.

The chain joins TRBV19 to TRBJ1-1, with D uncertain. Between the trimmed V and J ends, which lost 3 bases and 2 bases, there was a span of 7 bases. Per the germline V gene, CDR1 is LNHDA and CDR2 is SQIVND (reference sequence). The CDR3 is 13 amino acids. CDR3 in amino acids: CASSISLNTEAFF. The CDR3, as DNA: TGTGCCAGTAGTATCTCACTTAACACTGAAGCTTTCTTT.

This rearrangement joins TRBV7-2 to TRBJ2-5; D possibly corresponds to TRBD2 (6 bases). Between the trimmed V and J ends, which lost 4 bases and 2 bases, there was a span of 14 bases. The CDR3 is 15 amino acids. Germline V gene lookup returns CDR1 SGHTA and CDR2 FQGNSA. The CDR3 coding sequence is TGTGCCAGCAGCTGGACCCTAGCGCAACAAGAGACCCAGTACTTC. This encodes CASSWTLAQQETQYF.

J is TRBJ2-7 and V is TRBV6-1; maybe TRBD1 (5 bases). Germline V gene sequence: CDR1 MNHNS, CDR2 SASEGT. Trimming left V 5 bases short and J 2 bases short, with 16 bases between. This CDR3 has 15 amino acids. CDR3 bases: TGTGCCAGCAGTCAAAGGGGCGGCAAGACCTACGAGCAGTACTTC. Translation gives CASSQRGGKTYEQYF.

This chain connects TRBV2 to TRBJ1-2; 11 bases align to TRBD1. With V trimmed by 8 bases and J by 4 bases, 12 bases remained unmatched. CDR3 length equals 16 residues. Per the germline V gene, CDR1 is SNHLY and CDR2 is FYNNEI. CDR3 nucleotide sequence: TGTGCCAGCGATGGACAGGGGGCGCAGGAAATCTATGGCTACACCTTC. Translated: CASDGQGAQEIYGYTF. Full variable domain (rest looked up from reference TRBV2 and TRBJ1-2): EPEVTQTPSHQVTQMGQEVILRCVPISNHLYFYWYRQILGQKVEFLVSFYNNEISEKSEIFDDQFSVERPDGSNFTLKIRSTKLEDSAMYFCASDGQGAQEIYGYTFGSGTRLTVV.

The genes are TRBV6-1 and TRBJ2-7; D is perhaps TRBD1 (6 bases). The V gene's germline CDR1 is MNHNS and CDR2 SASEGT. Trimming took 6 bases from V and 5 from J, leaving 11 bases between them. This CDR3 is 12 amino acids long. The CDR3 coding sequence is TGTGCCAGCAGCCACAGGGTGAACGAGCAGTACTTC. It translates to CASSHRVNEQYF.

The rearrangement uses TRBV29-1 and TRBJ1-2; no definite D call. The CDR3 is made up of 11 amino acids. CDR1 is SQVTM and CDR2 is ANQGSEA in the germline V gene. V was cut by 7 bases and J by 5 bases, with 11 bases left in between. The chain's CDR3 is CSAERGYGYTF. CDR3 DNA sequence: TGCAGCGCCGAACGGGGTTATGGCTACACCTTC.

This chain uses TRBV5-5 with TRBJ1-5; a possible D gene is TRBD1 (5 bases). Germline loops: CDR1 SGHKS, CDR2 YYEKEE (reference sequence). The CDR3 sequence is 15 residues long. The V end was cut by 1 base, the J end by 1 base, with 9 bases between. The CDR3 DNA is TGTGCCAGCAGCTTGTCCCCAGGGAGCAATCAGCCCCAGCATTTT. As protein: CASSLSPGSNQPQHF.

V usage is TRBV6-5 and J usage is TRBJ2-3, with 7 bases fitting TRBD2. This CDR3 is built from 15 residues. Germline V gives CDR1 MNHEY, CDR2 SVGAGI. The J segment lost 1 base and the V segment lost 2 bases, leaving 3 bases of the junction unmatched. As DNA, the CDR3 is TGTGCCAGCAGTTACGGTGGGGGGGGCACAGATACGCAGTATTTT. It translates to CASSYGGGGTDTQYF.

The chain employs TRBV18 and TRBJ2-1, with TRBD1 as a possible D gene (6 bases). Germline CDR1 reads KGHSH; CDR2 reads LQKENI. Trimming took 6 bases from V and 7 from J, leaving 13 bases between them. CDR3 size: 13 residues. The CDR3 sequence: CASSPDSNNEQFF. CDR3 nucleotide sequence: TGTGCCAGCTCTCCGGACAGTAATAATGAGCAGTTCTTC.

In its sample, this clone was seen a few times. The V and J genes are TRBV19 and TRBJ2-3; TRBD1 matches at 8 bases. This CDR3 comprises 16 residues. V trimming: 10 bases; J trimming: 4 bases; junction bases outside the gene matches: 16. Germline CDR1 LNHDA, CDR2 SQIVND (reference sequence). The DNA of the CDR3 is TGTGCCACCTCCGTGGGGACAGGAGGATGGGCAGATACGCAGTATTTT. Its translation is CATSVGTGGWADTQYF.

The chain has TRBV11-1 and TRBJ2-3; D is unresolved. Looked up from germline, CDR1 is SGHAT and CDR2 is FQDESV (reference sequence). Trimming shortened V by 1 base and J by 9 bases, and 8 bases separated the two germline ends. CDR3 size: 12 residues. The CDR3 sequence is CASSLVAATQYF. CDR3 DNA: TGTGCCAGCAGCTTAGTAGCAGCGACGCAGTATTTT.

V gene TRBV6-1 combines with J gene TRBJ2-1, with 10 bases matching TRBD2. The germline V gene encodes CDR1 MNHNS and CDR2 SASEGT. Trimming cost V 2 bases and J 6 bases; bases outside gene matches: 10. The CDR3 runs to 17 residues. DNA for the CDR3: TGTGCCAGCAGTGAAAAGGGGCGCCTAGCGGGAGCCAATGAGCAGTTCTTC. It translates to CASSEKGRLAGANEQFF.

This clone has more than one count but fewer than ten. This chain connects TRBV4-1 to TRBJ2-2; D unclear. The CDR3 length is 15 residues. V was clipped by 1 base and J by 0 bases, with 6 bases between them. The germline V gene encodes CDR1 MGHRA and CDR2 YSYEKL. CDR3 sequence (DNA): TGCGCCAGCAGCCAAGGACATGCGAACACCGGGGAGCTGTTTTTT. Its protein product is CASSQGHANTGELFF.